What follows are 23 T cell receptor beta chains derived from one specimen sequenced in a study of blood T cell repertoires in COVID-19. The table came from immunoSEQ multiplex PCR; TCRdb's copy has only in-frame clones and leaves some out. The data hold about 330,000 clones, with around 85% observed a single time. The sample consisted of peripheral blood. The receptors here all came from a human donor in a cohort sampled during active COVID-19.

This chain connects TRBV7-6 to TRBJ2-7, with D unresolved. Germline V gene lookup returns CDR1 SGHVS and CDR2 FNYEAQ. There are 13 residues in the CDR3. Trimming stripped 1 base from V and 2 bases from J, with 6 bases between. The CDR3 region is CASSLGLAYEQYF. The CDR3 nucleotides are TGTGCCAGCAGCTTAGGCCTAGCCTACGAGCAGTACTTC. Full variable domain (outside the CDR3, taken from reference TRBV7-6 and TRBJ2-7): GAGVSQSPRYKVTKRGQDVALRCDPISGHVSLYWYRQALGQGPEFLTYFNYEAQQDKSGLPNDRFSAERPEGSISTLTIQRTEQRDSAMYRCASSLGLAYEQYFGPGTRLTVT.

The rearrangement joins TRBV10-3 to TRBJ2-6; D remains unclear. V lost 1 base and J 0 bases, leaving 10 bases between the germline ends. CDR1 and CDR2 (germline): ENHRY, SYGVKD. The CDR3 consists of 17 residues. The CDR3 sequence is CAISEFFRVSGANVLTF. The CDR3 DNA reads as TGTGCCATCAGTGAGTTTTTTCGGGTCTCTGGGGCCAACGTCCTGACTTTC.

The chain joins TRBV5-1 to TRBJ2-3, with 9 bases that match TRBD1. Germline lookup yields CDR1 SGHRS and CDR2 YFSETQ. V lost 3 bases, J lost 4 bases, and 6 bases stayed unmatched. CDR3 length: 15 amino acids. CDR3: CASSYVGQGADTQYF. CDR3 sequence (DNA): TGCGCCAGCAGCTATGTGGGACAGGGAGCAGATACGCAGTATTTT.

The chain carries TRBV10-1 and TRBJ1-2, with D possibly being TRBD1 (5 bases). Germline V CDR1 and CDR2: WNHNN, SYGVQD (reference sequence). This CDR3 region has 13 residues. Trimming took 7 bases from V and 8 from J, leaving 17 bases between them. In nucleotides, the CDR3 is TGCGCCAGCATTTCTGGGCAGGGATGGGGCTACACCTTC. Protein: CASISGQGWGYTF.

J is TRBJ2-3 and V is TRBV9; weak D call: TRBD2 (5 bases). Trimming removed 0 bases at V and 6 bases at J, with 14 bases between. The CDR3 runs 15 residues. Germline CDR1 and CDR2: SGDLS and YYNGEE. CDR3 DNA: TGTGCCAGCAGCGTAGACAGCGGACCTCAGGATACGCAGTATTTT. Amino acids: CASSVDSGPQDTQYF. The variable domain in full, completed from reference TRBV9 and TRBJ2-3, reads DSGVTQTPKHLITATGQRVTLRCSPRSGDLSVYWYQQSLDQGLQFLIQYYNGEERAKGNILERFSAQQFPDLHSELNLSSLELGDSALYFCASSVDSGPQDTQYFGPGTRLTVL.

The chain is built from TRBV10-2 and TRBJ2-2; D ambiguous. V gave up 6 bases and J gave up 6 bases, with 5 bases separating them. The CDR3 runs to 11 residues. The germline V gene has CDR1 WSHSY and CDR2 SAAADI. This chain's CDR3 is CASRSAGELFF. CDR3 sequence (DNA): TGCGCCAGCAGGTCGGCCGGGGAGCTGTTTTTT.

In regard to this clone: Other DNA sequences in the sample encode the same CDR3. The J gene is TRBJ1-5, the V gene TRBV5-8; tentatively, D is TRBD1 (5 bases). Trimming shortened V by 5 bases and J by 0 bases, and 12 bases separated the two germline ends. This CDR3 region has 15 residues. Germline V gives CDR1 SGHTS, CDR2 YDEGEE. CDR3 in DNA: TGTGCCAGCAGTGTCCAGGGTTATAGCAATCAGCCCCAGCATTTT. Encoded protein: CASSVQGYSNQPQHF.

The chain employs TRBV12-3 or TRBV12-4 and TRBJ2-2; no definite D call. Between the trimmed V and J ends, which lost 4 bases and 5 bases, there was a span of 5 bases. This CDR3 spans 12 amino acids. The CDR3 sequence is CASSSMTGELFF. The CDR3, as DNA: TGTGCCAGCAGTTCCATGACCGGGGAGCTGTTTTTT.

The gene calls are TRBV6-5 and TRBJ1-1, with D perhaps matching TRBD1 (6 bases). The germline CDR1 and CDR2 sequences are MNHEY and SVGAGI. Trimming removed 0 bases from V and 6 bases from J, with 8 bases in between. The CDR3 is 13 amino acids. CDR3 protein: CASSYSQGSEAFF. CDR3 nucleotides: TGTGCCAGCAGTTACTCACAGGGCTCTGAAGCTTTCTTT.

The table lists this clone with many counts. CDR3 DNA: TGCGCCAGCAGCAGGACCGGGACAGGACGTATAGGTGCGGAAAAACTGTTTTTT. Translating it yields CASSRTGTGRIGAEKLFF. V gene TRBV5-1 combines with J gene TRBJ1-4; 8 nucleotides agree with TRBD1. J gave up 8 bases and V 4 bases, and 19 bases lay outside the gene matches. CDR3 size: 18 residues. Germline V CDR1 and CDR2: SGHRS, YFSETQ.

This sequence joins TRBV15 and TRBJ2-7; 8 positions agree with TRBD1. Germline V lookup: CDR1 LNHNV, CDR2 YYDKDF (reference sequence). The CDR3 consists of 16 residues. Trimming took 0 bases from V and 6 from J; bases not matched to a gene: 10. The CDR3 region has the DNA TGTGCCACCAGCAGAGATCTGGGGCAGGGGGCGGGCGAGCAGTACTTC. It is translated as CATSRDLGQGAGEQYF. Supplemented by reference TRBV15 and TRBJ2-7, the full variable domain reads DAMVIQNPRYQVTQFGKPVTLSCSQTLNHNVMYWYQQKSSQAPKLLFHYYDKDFNNEADTPDNFQSRRPNTSFCFLDIRSPGLGDTAMYLCATSRDLGQGAGEQYFGPGTRLTVT.

This clone came up a few times. This chain uses TRBV24-1 with TRBJ1-5; TRBD1 aligns across 10 bases. The CDR3 contains 13 residues. CDR1 and CDR2 from the germline V gene are KGHDR and SFDVKD. The V gene end was trimmed by 9 bases and the J gene end by 7 bases; junction bases not matched to a gene: 5. The CDR3 loop is CATSGQGIQPQHF. CDR3 nucleotides: TGTGCCACCTCGGGACAGGGGATCCAGCCCCAGCATTTT.

The rearrangement uses TRBV5-1 and TRBJ2-3; D may be TRBD2 (6 bases). The CDR3 covers 16 residues. Germline values: CDR1 SGHRS, CDR2 YFSETQ. Trimming left V 0 bases short and J 1 base short, with 12 bases between. The DNA for the CDR3 is TGCGCCAGCAGCTTGGGGAGGGGAGCTGGCACAGATACGCAGTATTTT. The encoded protein is CASSLGRGAGTDTQYF.

The chain recombines TRBV25-1 with TRBJ2-7, with TRBD1 matching 7 bases. The CDR3 runs to 14 residues. Germline values: CDR1 MGHDK, CDR2 SYGVNS. The V gene end was trimmed by 4 bases and the J gene end by 4 bases; junction bases not matched to a gene: 7. The CDR3 loop is CASSATGSPYEQYF. CDR3 DNA sequence: TGTGCCAGCAGTGCGACAGGGTCCCCTTACGAGCAGTACTTC.

The genes are TRBV9 and TRBJ1-4, with D maybe TRBD1 (6 bases). V gave up 0 bases and J gave up 8 bases, with 17 bases separating them. Germline assignment: CDR1 SGDLS and CDR2 YYNGEE. The CDR3 is made up of 16 amino acids. CDR3 in DNA: TGTGCCAGCAGCGTAGGCATTACAGGGAGGGGGGAAAAACTGTTTTTT. Residues: CASSVGITGRGEKLFF.

This chain joins TRBV25-1 and TRBJ1-2; tentatively, D is TRBD1 (6 bases). The V end lost 5 bases, the J end lost 5 bases, and 9 bases lay between the germline ends. This CDR3 is 12 amino acids long. Looked up from germline, CDR1 is MGHDK and CDR2 is SYGVNS. CDR3 nucleotides: TGTGCCAGCAGTTCGCAGGGGTATGGCTACACCTTC. Protein sequence: CASSSQGYGYTF.

This chain uses TRBV6-5 with TRBJ2-3, with D unresolved. Trimming stripped 7 bases from V and 3 bases from J, with 11 bases between. The CDR3 runs 13 residues. Germline CDR1 is MNHEY and CDR2 is SVGAGI. The CDR3: CASMRSLTDTQYF. The CDR3 region has the DNA TGTGCCAGCATGCGGAGCCTAACAGATACGCAGTATTTT.

This rearrangement joins TRBV24-1 to TRBJ2-1; 10 bases are shared with TRBD1. Per the germline V gene, CDR1 is KGHDR and CDR2 is SFDVKD. CDR3 size: 14 residues. J was trimmed by 6 bases and V by 3 bases; bases with no gene match: 1. CDR3 amino acids: CATSDRTGGNEQFF. The CDR3 DNA follows: TGTGCCACCAGTGATCGGACAGGGGGCAATGAGCAGTTCTTC.

This clone was recorded a few times. The chain has TRBV3-1 (or the pseudogene TRBV3-2) and TRBJ1-6, with a possible D match to TRBD1 (6 bases). Trimming removed 6 bases at V and 4 bases at J, with 13 bases between. The CDR3 length is 15 residues. Germline V gene lookup returns CDR1 LGHDT and CDR2 YNNKEL (reference sequence). For the CDR3, the DNA is TGTGCCAGCAGGGAGGACAGCGGATATAATTCACCCCTCCACTTT. Translating gives CASREDSGYNSPLHF.

The chain joins TRBV5-6 to TRBJ1-5; a weak D match, TRBD1 (6 bases). This CDR3 comprises 14 residues. The V gene's germline CDR1 is SGHDT and CDR2 YYEEEE. V was trimmed by 4 bases and J by 5 bases, leaving 13 bases between them. Here the CDR3 DNA reads TGTGCCAGCAGCCACAGGGATCGCGATCAGCCCCAGCATTTT. Translated, it gives CASSHRDRDQPQHF. Supplemented by reference TRBV5-6 and TRBJ1-5, the full variable domain reads DAGVTQSPTHLIKTRGQQVTLRCSPKSGHDTVSWYQQALGQGPQFIFQYYEEEERQRGNFPDRFSGHQFPNYSSELNVNALLLGDSALYLCASSHRDRDQPQHFGDGTRLSIL.

This clone was detected once. The chain has TRBV19 and TRBJ2-1, with TRBD1 matching 7 bases. J gave up 7 bases and V 6 bases, and 6 bases lay outside the gene matches. There are 13 residues in the CDR3. From germline, CDR1 is LNHDA and CDR2 SQIVND (reference sequence). This chain's CDR3 is CASSRTGSNEQFF. DNA of the CDR3: TGTGCCAGTAGCCGGACAGGTTCGAATGAGCAGTTCTTC. The whole variable domain, filled in from reference TRBV19 and TRBJ2-1, reads DGGITQSPKYLFRKEGQNVTLSCEQNLNHDAMYWYRQDPGQGLRLIYYSQIVNDFQKGDIAEGYSVSREKKESFPLTVTSAQKNPTAFYLCASSRTGSNEQFFGPGTRLTVL.

The J gene is TRBJ2-3, the V gene TRBV5-1; 11 bases match TRBD2. The germline gives CDR1 SGHRS, CDR2 YFSETQ. Trimming at V came to 0 bases and at J to 2 bases, leaving 2 bases not matched to a gene. CDR3 length: 16 residues. The CDR3 is CASSLDSGGATDTQYF. CDR3 sequence (DNA): TGCGCCAGCAGCTTGGATAGCGGGGGGGCCACAGATACGCAGTATTTT.

The chain couples TRBV27 to TRBJ1-2; no firm D call. Between the trimmed V and J ends, which lost 2 bases and 4 bases, there was a span of 14 bases. Germline V gene sequence: CDR1 MNHEY, CDR2 SMNVEV (reference sequence). The CDR3 has 15 amino acids. CDR3 nucleotide sequence: TGTGCCAGCAGTTTAAAGGGAGGGTCGGGCTATGGCTACACCTTC. Translation: CASSLKGGSGYGYTF.